These 26 T cell receptor beta chains were sequenced from one sample in a study of patients and donors after allogeneic stem cell transplantation. MiXCR, run by TCRdb on the RT-PCR reads, gives a single entry per CDR3 protein. The sample lists 150,000 or so distinct CDR3 sequences, about 24% occurring once. Specimen: blood, either unsorted or a sorted T cell fraction (not recorded which). The receptor source for this set is a human donor who was either an allogeneic HSCT recipient or a stem cell or donor lymphocyte infusion donor (not recorded which). It is not recorded whose cells these are; they may come from a transplant donor.

This clonotype was observed a handful of times. The chain carries TRBV5-1 and TRBJ1-1; a possible D gene is TRBD1 (5 bases). CDR3 length equals 14 residues. Germline V CDR1 and CDR2: SGHRS, YFSETQ. The ends were cut back, 1 base at V and 5 bases at J, with 12 bases in the middle. CDR3 residues: CASSLFPGWTEAFF. The CDR3 nucleotides read TGCGCCAGCAGCTTGTTCCCAGGGTGGACTGAAGCTTTCTTT. The entire variable domain, with the rest obtained from reference TRBV5-1 and TRBJ1-1, is as follows: KAGVTQTPRYLIKTRGQQVTLSCSPISGHRSVSWYQQTPGQGLQFLFEYFSETQRNKGNFPGRFSGRQFSNSRSEMNVSTLELGDSALYLCASSLFPGWTEAFFGQGTRLTVV.

This clonotype was observed a handful of times. This chain connects TRBV6-5 to TRBJ1-3; D remains unclear. Germline assignment: CDR1 MNHEY and CDR2 SVGAGI. V lost 5 bases, J lost 2 bases, and 10 bases lay in between. This CDR3 is built from 14 residues. The CDR3 reads CASSRDAAGNTIYF. The CDR3 DNA follows: TGTGCCAGCAGTCGTGACGCTGCTGGAAACACCATATATTTT.

By share, this clonotype counts as medium-sized. The rearrangement joins TRBV7-2 to TRBJ2-2, with D perhaps TRBD2 (5 bases). The germline V and J ends were trimmed by 5 bases and 8 bases, with 12 bases remaining between them. This CDR3 comprises 13 residues. Looked up from germline, CDR1 is SGHTA and CDR2 is FQGNSA. The CDR3 nucleotides read TGTGCCAGCAGCCCGAGGGCTCGAGGGGAGCTGTTTTTT. This codes for CASSPRARGELFF. The full variable domain, completed using reference TRBV7-2 and TRBJ2-2, is GAGVSQSPSNKVTEKGKDVELRCDPISGHTALYWYRQSLGQGLEFLIYFQGNSAPDKSGLPSDRFSAERTGGSVSTLTIQRTQQEDSAVYLCASSPRARGELFFGEGSRLTVL.

In its sample, this clonotype was seen a few times. The chain uses TRBV4-1 and TRBJ1-2; tentatively, D is TRBD1 (5 bases). The V gene's germline CDR1 is MGHRA and CDR2 YSYEKL. Trimming took 6 bases from V and 5 from J, leaving 19 bases between them. CDR3 length: 15 amino acids. In DNA form, the CDR3 reads TGCGCCAGCAGAATCAGTTCACAGGAGGCATATGGCTACACCTTC. Encoded protein: CASRISSQEAYGYTF.

The J gene is TRBJ2-3, the V gene TRBV7-2; 10 nucleotides agree with TRBD2. After removal of 2 bases from V and 6 bases from J, the junction contained 2 bases not matched to a gene. From germline, CDR1 is SGHTA and CDR2 FQGNSA. CDR3 length: 14 amino acids. CDR3 DNA sequence: TGTGCCAGCAGCTTAAGAGCGGGAGGGGATACGCAGTATTTT. This encodes CASSLRAGGDTQYF. The complete variable domain, with remaining parts taken from reference TRBV7-2 and TRBJ2-3, reads GAGVSQSPSNKVTEKGKDVELRCDPISGHTALYWYRQSLGQGLEFLIYFQGNSAPDKSGLPSDRFSAERTGGSVSTLTIQRTQQEDSAVYLCASSLRAGGDTQYFGPGTRLTVL.

The gene calls are TRBV12-3 or TRBV12-4 and TRBJ2-5; D remains ambiguous. The CDR3 is made up of 12 amino acids. Trimming shortened V by 6 bases and J by 9 bases, and 14 bases separated the two germline ends. The CDR3 loop is CASRLQLRAQYF. The CDR3 DNA sequence: TGTGCCAGCAGATTACAGCTCCGGGCCCAGTACTTC.

This clonotype has at least ten counts. The DNA for the CDR3 is TGTGCCAGCAGCTTTCCAGGTGCGAGGACTGAAGCTTTCTTT. Its translation is CASSFPGARTEAFF. The chain has TRBV7-9 and TRBJ1-1; no clear D. The CDR3 runs to 14 residues. V was pared by 3 bases and J by 5 bases, with 13 bases between. Germline V gene sequence: CDR1 SEHNR, CDR2 FQNEAQ (reference sequence).

The rearrangement links TRBV6-5 to TRBJ1-3; the D is unclear. The germline V gene has CDR1 MNHEY and CDR2 SVGAGI. V gave up 4 bases and J gave up 0 bases, with 10 bases separating them. The CDR3 has 15 amino acids. The DNA for the CDR3 is TGTGCCAGCAGTTCAGTGGGCTCCTCTGGAAACACCATATATTTT. Its protein is CASSSVGSSGNTIYF.

This clonotype was detected a few times. This chain links TRBV20-1 with TRBJ1-4, with 9 positions matching TRBD1. The germline V gene encodes CDR1 DFQATT and CDR2 SNEGSKA (reference sequence). The CDR3 consists of 14 residues. Germline trimming cut 3 bases from V and 7 bases from J; bases unmatched to any gene: 6. The CDR3 protein is CSARFPGQGEKLFF. CDR3 nucleotides: TGCAGTGCTAGGTTCCCGGGACAGGGTGAAAAACTGTTTTTT.

In its sample, this clonotype was seen many times. The chain links TRBV5-1 to TRBJ1-1; D gene unclear. Looked up from germline, CDR1 is SGHRS and CDR2 is YFSETQ. The CDR3 spans 16 residues. V lost 0 bases, J lost 0 bases, and 12 bases lay in between. CDR3 region: CASSLGAGLMNTEAFF. The CDR3 nucleotides read TGCGCCAGCAGCTTGGGGGCAGGACTCATGAACACTGAAGCTTTCTTT. The variable domain in full, with the rest retrieved from reference TRBV5-1 and TRBJ1-1, is KAGVTQTPRYLIKTRGQQVTLSCSPISGHRSVSWYQQTPGQGLQFLFEYFSETQRNKGNFPGRFSGRQFSNSRSEMNVSTLELGDSALYLCASSLGAGLMNTEAFFGQGTRLTVV.

This chain uses TRBV7-9 with TRBJ1-2, with D possibly matching TRBD1 (6 bases). V was trimmed by 1 base and J by 6 bases, leaving 12 bases between them. The CDR3 has 14 amino acids. Germline loops: CDR1 SEHNR, CDR2 FQNEAQ (reference sequence). CDR3 coding DNA: TGTGCCAGCAGCTTAGTTCCGGGACATCATGGCTACACCTTC. Translated, it gives CASSLVPGHHGYTF.

The rearrangement uses TRBV4-3 and TRBJ2-5; either TRBD1 or TRBD2 may fit D (5 bases each). The V gene's germline CDR1 is LGHNA and CDR2 YSLEER. CDR3 length: 15 amino acids. The V end lost 1 base, the J end lost 5 bases, and 14 bases lay between the germline ends. CDR3 in amino acids: CASSQGMGVGETQYF. For the CDR3, the DNA is TGCGCCAGCAGCCAAGGAATGGGGGTAGGCGAGACCCAGTACTTC.

The CDR3 nucleotides read TGTGCCAGCAGCCCCACCGGAAGCAATCAGGGTGAGCATTTT. Translation gives CASSPTGSNQGEHF. The chain links TRBV6-6 to TRBJ1-5; possibly TRBD1 for D (5 bases). Germline V gene sequence: CDR1 MNHNY, CDR2 SVGAGI (reference sequence). Trimming cost V 6 bases and J 14 bases, with 23 bases left between them. This CDR3 has 14 residues.

The chain links TRBV5-4 to TRBJ1-2, with D tentatively TRBD1 (6 bases). CDR3 length: 17 residues. V gave up 4 bases and J gave up 6 bases, with 25 bases separating them. The V gene's germline CDR1 is SGHNT and CDR2 YYREEE (reference sequence). The CDR3 spells CASSLPWVGAQMNGYTF. CDR3 nucleotide sequence: TGTGCCAGCAGCCTCCCCTGGGTGGGGGCGCAGATGAATGGCTACACCTTC. The full variable domain, rest sourced from reference TRBV5-4 and TRBJ1-2, is ETGVTQSPTHLIKTRGQQVTLRCSSQSGHNTVSWYQQALGQGPQFIFQYYREEENGRGNFPPRFSGLQFPNYSSELNVNALELDDSALYLCASSLPWVGAQMNGYTFGSGTRLTVV.

This clonotype was recorded a few times. The V call is TRBV12-3 or TRBV12-4, the J call TRBJ1-2; possibly TRBD1 for D (6 bases). V dropped 5 bases and J dropped 6 bases, with 19 bases sitting between them. The CDR3 totals 15 residues. The CDR3, as DNA: TGTGCCAGCAGTGCGCCCCTCAGACAGGCTCATGGCTACACCTTC. Its translation: CASSAPLRQAHGYTF.

This clonotype has only a few counts. CDR3 amino acids: CASSLGVFSNQPQHF. The CDR3 DNA reads as TGTGCCAGCAGCTTAGGGGTATTTAGCAATCAGCCCCAGCATTTT. This chain links TRBV7-2 with TRBJ1-5; no firm D call. Germline V CDR1 and CDR2: SGHTA, FQGNSA. The CDR3 spans 15 residues. V gave up 1 base and J gave up 0 bases, with 7 bases separating them.

This clonotype showed up just a few times. V is TRBV29-1 and J is TRBJ1-1; no firm D call. The CDR3 contains 16 residues. V was clipped by 4 bases and J by 5 bases, with 23 bases between them. The germline CDR1 and CDR2 sequences are SQVTM and ANQGSEA. This CDR3 reads CSVVRPSSYNKTEAFF. In DNA form, the CDR3 reads TGCAGCGTTGTTCGACCCTCAAGTTACAATAAGACTGAAGCTTTCTTT.

The chain is built from TRBV6-5 and TRBJ1-2; the match to TRBD1 covers 7 bases. The germline gives CDR1 MNHEY, CDR2 SVGAGI. The V gene end was trimmed by 6 bases and the J gene end by 5 bases; junction bases not matched to a gene: 6. There are 13 residues in the CDR3. The CDR3 bases are TGTGCCAGCAGGCAAGGGGGCGGGTATGGCTACACCTTC. As protein: CASRQGGGYGYTF.

This clonotype came up a few times. The V call is TRBV7-2, the J call TRBJ2-3; D gene uncertain. The CDR3 has 16 amino acids. Germline V lookup: CDR1 SGHTA, CDR2 FQGNSA. The V gene lost 0 bases and the J gene lost 5 bases, with 15 bases spanning the gap. CDR3 bases: TGTGCCAGCAGCTTAGCGGTCCTAGATATCAGAGATACGCAGTATTTT. This gives the protein CASSLAVLDIRDTQYF.

This clonotype came up a few times. This rearrangement joins TRBV3-1 to TRBJ2-5; 8 bases line up with TRBD2. CDR3 size: 14 residues. Germline V gives CDR1 LGHDT, CDR2 YNNKEL (reference sequence). V shed 3 bases and J 5 bases; nucleotides not matched to a gene: 5. CDR3 sequence (DNA): TGTGCCAGCAGCCACCCGGGACTAGTCGAGACCCAGTACTTC. Translated: CASSHPGLVETQYF.

The chain has TRBV6-2 or TRBV6-3 and TRBJ1-4, with D uncertain. The CDR3 has 15 residues. The V gene lost 0 bases and the J gene lost 9 bases, with 14 bases spanning the gap. Germline V gene lookup returns CDR1 MNHEY and CDR2 SVGEGT. Here the CDR3 DNA reads TGTGCCAGCAGTTACTCTTTCCAACATGGGCAAAAACTGTTTTTT. Its protein is CASSYSFQHGQKLFF.

The rearrangement joins TRBV5-1 to TRBJ1-4; unclear D gene. Germline values: CDR1 SGHRS, CDR2 YFSETQ. This CDR3 is built from 14 residues. V lost 3 bases to trimming and J lost 0 bases, with 6 bases between them. The CDR3 spells CASSYTATNEKLFF. The CDR3 nucleotides are TGCGCCAGCAGCTACACGGCAACTAATGAAAAACTGTTTTTT. The complete variable domain, with remaining parts taken from reference TRBV5-1 and TRBJ1-4, reads KAGVTQTPRYLIKTRGQQVTLSCSPISGHRSVSWYQQTPGQGLQFLFEYFSETQRNKGNFPGRFSGRQFSNSRSEMNVSTLELGDSALYLCASSYTATNEKLFFGSGTQLSVL.

The sample holds many counts of this clonotype. The chain couples TRBV21-1 to TRBJ1-2; TRBD1, the table's D call, lacks a check against the DNA. TRBV21-1 is reported as a pseudogene. This CDR3 is built from 17 residues. The CDR3 DNA is TGTGCCAGCACCCGAAACCAGGGACGGATAGCTAACTATGGCTACACCTTC. Translation: CASTRNQGRIANYGYTF.

This clonotype was observed at least ten times. The chain is built from TRBV12-3 or TRBV12-4 and TRBJ2-2; no clear D gene. The CDR3 is 13 amino acids. Trimming took off 5 bases at V and 5 bases at J, with 9 bases between the two ends. The CDR3 loop reads CASSPLGTGELFF. Written as DNA, the CDR3 is TGTGCCAGCAGTCCCCTCGGGACCGGGGAGCTGTTTTTT.

This chain joins TRBV11-2 and TRBJ1-4; D not resolved. Germline loops: CDR1 SGHAT, CDR2 FQNNGV. Between the trimmed V and J ends, which lost 3 bases and 8 bases, there was a span of 4 bases. The CDR3 sequence is 11 residues long. CDR3 loop: CASSFGEKLFF. CDR3 nucleotide sequence: TGTGCCAGCAGCTTCGGGGAAAAACTGTTTTTT.

Many counts were recorded for this clonotype. The chain is built from TRBV15 and TRBJ1-2; D is undetermined. The CDR3 runs 13 residues. In germline, CDR1 is LNHNV, CDR2 YYDKDF (reference sequence). V lost 0 bases and J lost 3, with 5 bases in between. Written as DNA, the CDR3 is TGTGCCACCAGCAGAGATGTGGACTATGGCTACACCTTC. It translates to CATSRDVDYGYTF.